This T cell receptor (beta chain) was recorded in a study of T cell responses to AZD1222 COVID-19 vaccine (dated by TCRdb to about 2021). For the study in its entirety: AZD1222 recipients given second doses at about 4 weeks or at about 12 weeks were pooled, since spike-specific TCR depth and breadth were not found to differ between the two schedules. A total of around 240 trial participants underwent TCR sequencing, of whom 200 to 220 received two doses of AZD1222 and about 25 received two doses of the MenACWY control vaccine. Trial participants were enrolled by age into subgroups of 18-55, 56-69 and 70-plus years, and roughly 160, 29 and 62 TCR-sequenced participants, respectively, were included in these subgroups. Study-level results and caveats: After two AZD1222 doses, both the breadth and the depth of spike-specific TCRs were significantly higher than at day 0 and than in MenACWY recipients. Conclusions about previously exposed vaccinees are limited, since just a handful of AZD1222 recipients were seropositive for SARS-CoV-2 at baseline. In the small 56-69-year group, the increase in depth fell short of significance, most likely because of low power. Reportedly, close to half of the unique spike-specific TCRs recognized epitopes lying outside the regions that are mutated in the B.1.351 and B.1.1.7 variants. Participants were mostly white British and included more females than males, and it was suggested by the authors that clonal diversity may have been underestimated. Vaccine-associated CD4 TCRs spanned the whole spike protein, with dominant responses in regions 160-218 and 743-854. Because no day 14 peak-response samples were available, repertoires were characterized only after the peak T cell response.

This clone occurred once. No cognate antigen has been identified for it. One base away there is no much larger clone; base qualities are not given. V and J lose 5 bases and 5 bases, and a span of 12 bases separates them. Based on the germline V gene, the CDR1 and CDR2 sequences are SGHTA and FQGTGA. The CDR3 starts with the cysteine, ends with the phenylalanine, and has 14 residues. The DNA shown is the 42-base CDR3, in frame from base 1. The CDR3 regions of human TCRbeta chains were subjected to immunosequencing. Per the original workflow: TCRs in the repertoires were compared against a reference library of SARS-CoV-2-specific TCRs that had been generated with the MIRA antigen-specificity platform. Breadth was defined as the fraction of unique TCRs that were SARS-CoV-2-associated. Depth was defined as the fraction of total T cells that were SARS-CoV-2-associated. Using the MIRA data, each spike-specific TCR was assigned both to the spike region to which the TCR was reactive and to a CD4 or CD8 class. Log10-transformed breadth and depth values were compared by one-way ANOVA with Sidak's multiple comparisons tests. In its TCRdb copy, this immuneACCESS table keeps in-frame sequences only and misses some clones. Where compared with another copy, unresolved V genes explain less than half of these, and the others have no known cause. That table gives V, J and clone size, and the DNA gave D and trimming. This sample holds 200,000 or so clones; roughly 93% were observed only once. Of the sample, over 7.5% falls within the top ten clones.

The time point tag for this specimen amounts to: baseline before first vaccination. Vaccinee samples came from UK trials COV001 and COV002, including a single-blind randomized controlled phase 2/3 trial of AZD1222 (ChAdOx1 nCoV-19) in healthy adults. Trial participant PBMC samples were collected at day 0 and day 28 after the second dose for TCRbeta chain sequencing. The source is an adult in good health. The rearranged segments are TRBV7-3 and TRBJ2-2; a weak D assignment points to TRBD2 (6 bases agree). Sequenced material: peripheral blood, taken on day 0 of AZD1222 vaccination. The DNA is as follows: TGTGCCAGCAGCCCCGGGAGAGGGACCGGGGAGCTGTTTTTT. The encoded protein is CASSPGRGTGELFF.